This T cell receptor beta chain was captured by sequencing in a study of T-cell memory formation after mild COVID-19. This clonotype was found a few times. The antigen remains undetermined. V trimming: 2 bases; J trimming: 3 bases; junction bases outside the gene matches: 9. The CDR3 is made up of 18 amino acids. Employing constant-segment primers, 5'RACE generated TCR alpha and TCR beta cDNA libraries bearing sample barcodes and UMIs. In TCRdb, the 5' RACE reads were re-called with MiXCR into one record per CDR3 protein. The data hold about 400,000 distinct CDR3 sequences, with roughly a quarter observed a single time. General observations from the study: Contracting CD4+ clones were located mainly in CM and EM, and CD8+ clones in EMRA. CD4/CD8 balance characterized clones contracting day 15 to 85, and CD4+ skew characterized later expanders.

V gene TRBV12-3 or TRBV12-4 combines with J gene TRBJ2-4; 11 bases fit TRBD2. The sequence was obtained from an adult woman who had mild COVID-19 (a few samples of this study predate the infection). Cell type and time point are not known. The sequencing input was PBMCs or a T cell subset sorted from them (not recorded which). CDR3 protein: CASSLWTTSGTGKNIQYF. CDR3 DNA sequence: TGTGCCAGCAGTTTATGGACGACTAGCGGGACAGGCAAAAACATTCAGTACTTC.